The present entry profiles one TCR beta chain with its context. Its antigen is unknown. Trimming at V came to 4 bases and at J to 6 bases, leaving 5 bases not matched to a gene. The CDR3 is 14 amino acids. PCR was performed a second time for about 6 to 11 cycles using a sample-barcoded 5' primer and a J-beta primer mix. TCRdb ran MiXCR on the 5' RACE reads and lists one entry per CDR3 protein. The sample shows 1,500,000 or so distinct CDR3 sequences, 59% of them seen only once. The data were obtained in a study of blood T cells in healthy people across ages. Findings of the study overall: Measured against age, TCR beta diversity per million T cells decreased in a roughly linear manner. The long-lived group displayed more naive CD4+ cells, plus higher diversity, than the aged donors did. The unsorted PBMCs prevented any conclusive comparison of naive versus antigen-experienced cells.

The sample comprised blood. This chain links TRBV12-3 or TRBV12-4 with TRBJ2-7; TRBD2 aligns across 11 bases. The origin of this receptor is a man aged 18 to 30 in good health. The CDR3: CASSSTSGSSEQYF. In nucleotides, the CDR3 is TGTGCCAGCAGTTCAACTAGCGGGAGCTCCGAGCAGTACTTC.